This T cell receptor (beta chain) was found in a study of blood T cell repertoires in COVID-19. Only in-frame clones appear in the TCRdb table, and some are missing; sequencing was by immunoSEQ multiplex PCR. The sample has around 270,000 clones, around 90% seen once; the top ten hold about 4.1%. The CDR3 is 15 amino acids. CDR1 and CDR2 from the germline V gene are MNHEY and SVGAGI. V lost 4 bases and J lost 7; bases outside the gene matches: 10. The genes are TRBV6-5 and TRBJ1-2, with 9 bases lining up with TRBD1. The specimen sequenced was peripheral blood. The sequence was collected from a man aged 55 to 70 who had recovered from COVID-19. The DNA for the CDR3 is TGTGCCAGCAGTTTTCGGGCGACAGGGGGTGCTGGCTACACCTTC. As protein: CASSFRATGGAGYTF.